Listed here are 7 T cell receptor beta chains from one sample, sequenced in a study of T cell repertoires in cytomegalovirus infection. Their antigens remain unidentified. TCRdb redid the calling of the reads with MiXCR, one entry per CDR3 protein. This sample has roughly 500,000 distinct CDR3 sequences; roughly 34% occur once, and the top ten carry roughly a sixth. Sample: cultured PBMCs, taken from culture after CMV antigen stimulation. The source is a human donor in good health (CMV status not recorded). Some clones in this sample may be carry-over from other donors' samples.

Written as DNA, the CDR3 is TGCAGCGGCCGGCCATACGAGCAGTACTTC. It specifies CSGRPYEQYF. This sequence joins TRBV29-1 and TRBJ2-7; no clear D. Deletions cut 7 bases from V and 4 bases from J, with 8 bases between. This CDR3 has 10 residues. CDR1 is SQVTM and CDR2 is ANQGSEA in the germline V gene.

This chain uses TRBV12-5 with TRBJ2-5, with TRBD2 matching over 9 bases. Germline CDR1 and CDR2: LGHNT and FRNRAP. Trimming at V came to 2 bases and at J to 5 bases, leaving 9 bases not matched to a gene. CDR3 size: 16 residues. CDR3 region: CASGLSSGIPLETQYF. The CDR3 coding sequence is TGTGCTAGTGGTTTGTCTAGCGGGATTCCCCTCGAGACCCAGTACTTC.

This clonotype was detected ten times or more. V is TRBV7-2 and J is TRBJ2-1; the D gene is possibly TRBD2 (6 bases). CDR3 length: 15 amino acids. Germline CDR1 and CDR2: SGHTA and FQGNSA. The V gene lost 5 bases and the J gene lost 7 bases, with 18 bases spanning the gap. In DNA, the CDR3 is TGTGCCAGCAGCGCGGGACCTGGGCCCGCTAATGAGCAGTTCTTC. This encodes CASSAGPGPANEQFF.

A single count supports this clonotype. Germline and junction disagree at one end, which may indicate a read error. The rearrangement joins TRBV19 to TRBJ1-3; no clear D gene. Germline V gene lookup returns CDR1 LNHDA and CDR2 SQIVND (reference sequence). The CDR3 contains 16 residues. CDR3 in DNA: TGTGCCAGTAGTATCCGAGGAGGGCGATTGGGAAGCACCATATATTTT. It yields the protein CASSIRGGRLGSTIYF.

V gene TRBV2 combines with J gene TRBJ2-1; 10 nucleotides match TRBD1. This CDR3 comprises 16 residues. Germline loops: CDR1 SNHLY, CDR2 FYNNEI. V lost 1 base, J lost 8 bases, and 8 bases stayed unmatched. The CDR3 here is CASSEEVGQGKDEQFF. CDR3 coding DNA: TGTGCCAGCAGTGAAGAGGTGGGACAGGGGAAAGATGAGCAGTTCTTC.

The chain uses TRBV7-9 and TRBJ2-5; maybe TRBD2 (6 bases). With 8 bases removed from V and 2 bases from J, the gap between germline ends came to 12 bases. The germline V gene has CDR1 SEHNR and CDR2 FQNEAQ (reference sequence). This CDR3 is 13 amino acids long. Written as DNA, the CDR3 is TGTGCCAGCGCGCGGGGCGGGCAAGAGACCCAGTACTTC. This encodes CASARGGQETQYF. Filled out from reference TRBV7-9 and TRBJ2-5, the complete variable domain reads DTGVSQNPRHKITKRGQNVTFRCDPISEHNRLYWYRQTLGQGPEFLTYFQNEAQLEKSRLLSDRFSAERPKGSFSTLEIQRTEQGDSAMYLCASARGGQETQYFGPGTRLLVL.

This clonotype was seen only a few times. The chain joins TRBV28 to TRBJ2-3; 9 bases are a match to TRBD2. Unmatched junction bases numbered 14, after V lost 8 bases and J lost 5 bases. Germline loops: CDR1 MDHEN, CDR2 SYDVKM. This CDR3 is 16 amino acids long. In nucleotides, the CDR3 is TGTGCCAGCTCTTTTTACGCGGGAGGGCCGGGAGATACGCAGTATTTT. The encoded protein is CASSFYAGGPGDTQYF.